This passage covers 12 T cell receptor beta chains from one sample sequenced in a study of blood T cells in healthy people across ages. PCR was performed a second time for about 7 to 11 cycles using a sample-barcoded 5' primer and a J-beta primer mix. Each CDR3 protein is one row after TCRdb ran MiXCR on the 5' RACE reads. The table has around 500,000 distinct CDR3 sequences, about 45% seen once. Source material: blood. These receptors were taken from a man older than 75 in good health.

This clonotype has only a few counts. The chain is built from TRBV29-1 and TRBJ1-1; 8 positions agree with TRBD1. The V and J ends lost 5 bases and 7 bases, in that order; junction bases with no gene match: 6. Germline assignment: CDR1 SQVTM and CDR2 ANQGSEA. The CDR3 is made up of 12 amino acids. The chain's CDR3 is CSVQRQGSEAFF. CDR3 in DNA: TGCAGCGTTCAGAGACAGGGGAGTGAAGCTTTCTTT.

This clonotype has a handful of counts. The CDR3 loop reads CASSAPQGPNTDTQYF. In nucleotides, the CDR3 is TGCGCCAGCAGCGCCCCACAGGGGCCCAACACAGATACGCAGTATTTT. The gene calls are TRBV5-1 and TRBJ2-3, with 7 nucleotides matching TRBD1. Germline V gene sequence: CDR1 SGHRS, CDR2 YFSETQ. The ends lost 4 bases at V and 2 bases at J; junction bases unmatched: 10. The CDR3 is 16 residues long.

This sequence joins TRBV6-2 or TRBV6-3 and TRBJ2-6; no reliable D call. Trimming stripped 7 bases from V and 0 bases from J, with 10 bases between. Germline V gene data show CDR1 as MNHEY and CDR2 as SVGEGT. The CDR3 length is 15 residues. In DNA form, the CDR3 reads TGTGCCAGCACCCTAACCGACTCTGGGGCCAACGTCCTGACTTTC. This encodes CASTLTDSGANVLTF.

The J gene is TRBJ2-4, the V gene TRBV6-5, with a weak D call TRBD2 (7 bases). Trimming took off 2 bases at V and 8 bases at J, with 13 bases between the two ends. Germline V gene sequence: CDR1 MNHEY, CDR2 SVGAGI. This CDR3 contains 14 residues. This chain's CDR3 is CASSYEGGGDIQYF. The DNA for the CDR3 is TGTGCCAGCAGTTACGAGGGAGGGGGGGACATTCAGTACTTC.

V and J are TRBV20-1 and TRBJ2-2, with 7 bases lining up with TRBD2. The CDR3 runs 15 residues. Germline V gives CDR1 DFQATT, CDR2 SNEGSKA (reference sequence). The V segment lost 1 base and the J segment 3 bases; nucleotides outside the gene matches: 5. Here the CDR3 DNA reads TGCAGTGCTAGAGGCGGGAGCTTAGACACCGGGGAGCTGTTTTTT. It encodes CSARGGSLDTGELFF.

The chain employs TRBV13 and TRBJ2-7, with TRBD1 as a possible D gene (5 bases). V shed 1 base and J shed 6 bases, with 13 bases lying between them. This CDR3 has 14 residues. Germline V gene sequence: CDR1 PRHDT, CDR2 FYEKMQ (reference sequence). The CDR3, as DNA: TGTGCCAGCAGCTTAGCCCAGGGCGTGGGCGAGCAGTACTTC. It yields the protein CASSLAQGVGEQYF.

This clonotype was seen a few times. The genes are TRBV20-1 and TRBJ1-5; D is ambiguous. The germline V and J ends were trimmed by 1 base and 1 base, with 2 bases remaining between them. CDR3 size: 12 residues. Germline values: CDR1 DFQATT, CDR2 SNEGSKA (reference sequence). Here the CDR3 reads CSARASNQPQHF. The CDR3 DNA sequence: TGCAGTGCTAGAGCGAGCAATCAGCCCCAGCATTTT.

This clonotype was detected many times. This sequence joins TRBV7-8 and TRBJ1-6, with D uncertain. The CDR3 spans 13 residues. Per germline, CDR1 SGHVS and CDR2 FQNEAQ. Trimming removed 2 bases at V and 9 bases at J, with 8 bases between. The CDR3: CASSLFGVSPLHF. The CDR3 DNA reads TGTGCCAGCAGCTTATTCGGGGTTTCACCCCTCCACTTT.

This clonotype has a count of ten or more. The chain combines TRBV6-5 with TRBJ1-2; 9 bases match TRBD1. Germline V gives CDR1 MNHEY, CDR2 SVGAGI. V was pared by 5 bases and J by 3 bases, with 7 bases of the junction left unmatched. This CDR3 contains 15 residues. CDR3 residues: CASSRGQGWHYGYTF. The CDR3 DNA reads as TGTGCCAGCAGTAGGGGACAGGGATGGCACTATGGCTACACCTTC.

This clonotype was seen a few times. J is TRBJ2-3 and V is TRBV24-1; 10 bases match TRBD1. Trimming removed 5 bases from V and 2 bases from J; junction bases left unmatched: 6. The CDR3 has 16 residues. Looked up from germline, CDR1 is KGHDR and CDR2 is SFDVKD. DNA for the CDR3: TGTGCCACCAGTGCCGCCGGGACAGGGGCCACAGATACGCAGTATTTT. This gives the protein CATSAAGTGATDTQYF.

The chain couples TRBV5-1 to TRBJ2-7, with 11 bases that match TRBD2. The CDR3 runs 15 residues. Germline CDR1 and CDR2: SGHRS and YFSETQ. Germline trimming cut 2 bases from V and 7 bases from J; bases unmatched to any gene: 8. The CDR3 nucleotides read TGCGCCAGCAGCTTCGGACTAGCGGGCTCCTCGGAGCAGTACTTC. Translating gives CASSFGLAGSSEQYF.

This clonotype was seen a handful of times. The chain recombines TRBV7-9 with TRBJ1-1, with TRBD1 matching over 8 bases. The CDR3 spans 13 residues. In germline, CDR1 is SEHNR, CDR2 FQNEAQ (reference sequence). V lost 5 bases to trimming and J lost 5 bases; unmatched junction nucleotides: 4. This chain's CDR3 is CASSPTGETEAFF. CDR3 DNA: TGTGCCAGCAGCCCGACAGGGGAGACTGAAGCTTTCTTT.